This is a list of T cell receptor beta chains from one sample in a study of control samples from healthy donors and cancer patients. Libraries were prepared by immunoSEQ multiplex PCR; TCRdb keeps only in-frame clonotypes and omits some of them. The table lists approximately 58,000 clones, more than 70% of them singletons. The sequencing input was PBMCs. All receptors come from a woman aged 60 to 75 with lung cancer. CDR3s include the opening cysteine and the closing phenylalanine or tryptophan.

V: TRBV4-2; CDR3: CASSQDRSSSSYEQYF
V: TRBV7-9; CDR3: CASSSTGEKLFF
V: TRBV29-1; CDR3: CSVGSGRNQPQHF
V: TRBV5-1; CDR3: CASSPGNSLGNTIYF
V: TRBV11-2; CDR3: CASSLDGVHRSPLHF
V: TRBV4-1; CDR3: CASSQNAGGEQYF
V: TRBV27; CDR3: CATTGLEGTEAFF
V: TRBV18; CDR3: CASSPRRETTGELFF
V: TRBV4-1; CDR3: CASSQQPRLNSPLHF
V: TRBV5-4; CDR3: CASSFGLAGEQFF
V: TRBV6-5; CDR3: CASSYHGGSTEAFF
V: TRBV6-5; CDR3: CASARGGPSNQPQHF
V: TRBV6-2/TRBV6-3; CDR3: CASSTLTGYQETQYF
V: TRBV12-3/TRBV12-4; CDR3: CASSLGGGVQYF
V: TRBV12-3/TRBV12-4; CDR3: CASSFVGAAEAFF
V: TRBV11-2; CDR3: CASSLEGTGGGYTF
V: TRBV11-2; CDR3: CASSLGLAPSNEQFF
V: TRBV29-1; CDR3: CSVAGTGAADTQYF
V: TRBV3-1/TRBV3-2; CDR3: CASMGSSGANVLTF
V: TRBV20-1; CDR3: CSARDARRQYF
V: TRBV23-1; CDR3: CASKQLAGNSYEQYF
V: TRBV27; CDR3: CASSLGQGGDTQYF
V: TRBV7-8; CDR3: CASSLGGPLTF
V: TRBV4-2; CDR3: CASSQGIASVSTEAFF